This TCR beta chain derives from a study of T cells in Graves' hyperthyroidism and ophthalmopathy. On the study more broadly: Peripheral blood was taken when the disease was first diagnosed, before any treatment began.

Clinical symptoms, serum thyroxine, TRAb, thyroid ultrasound and orbital computed tomography informed diagnoses. The table lists this clonotype with a few counts. Amplification of TCR beta CDR3 regions used RNA as the template. TCR CDR3 regions were first amplified by RT-PCR with HTBI primers. TCRdb reprocessed the multiplex PCR reads with MiXCR, giving one entry per CDR3 protein. This table holds 350,000 or so distinct CDR3 sequences, 17% found once. This CDR3 region has 17 residues. The germline V gene encodes CDR1 SGHRS and CDR2 YFSETQ. V dropped 2 bases and J dropped 6; count of bases not matched to a gene: 12.

The rearrangement links TRBV5-1 to TRBJ2-7, with 12 bases matching TRBD2. Sequenced material: blood. This clonotype was obtained from a woman in her twenties or thirties with Graves' hyperthyroidism that later progressed to Graves' ophthalmopathy. The CDR3, as DNA: TGCGCCAGCAGCTTACGGACTAGCGGGGACTCATTTACCGAGCAGTACTTC. Its protein product is CASSLRTSGDSFTEQYF.